This T cell receptor beta chain came from a study of long-term antiretroviral therapy in people with HIV. Broader study findings: Diversity increased after ART yet remained lower than in transplant donor controls.

The CDR3 is 14 amino acids. V lost 2 bases to trimming and J lost 6 bases, with 13 bases between them. Germline lookup yields CDR1 MNHNS and CDR2 SASEGT. immunoSEQ v3.0 was run at survey level. The table came from immunoSEQ multiplex PCR; TCRdb's copy has only in-frame clones and leaves some out. Of 14,000 or so clones listed, roughly 83% are singletons. Concerning this clone itself: The antigen is not known.

Source: unsorted PBMCs, taken just before starting antiretroviral therapy. This receptor was taken from a man in his forties or fifties with HIV. The rearrangement joins TRBV6-1 to TRBJ1-1; tentatively, D is TRBD1 (6 bases). CDR3 region: CASSEKTGWPEAFF. The CDR3 bases are TGTGCCAGCAGTGAAAAAACAGGGTGGCCTGAAGCTTTCTTT.